The 13 T cell receptor beta chains listed next were all sequenced from one sample in a study of blood T cell repertoires in COVID-19 (dated by TCRdb to about 2020). Preparation of the library involved the immunoSEQ multiplex PCR assay. TCRdb's version of the immuneACCESS table is confined to in-frame rearrangements and falls short of the full clone set. An unresolved V gene accounts for under half of the shortfall where checked; the remainder is of unknown origin. The sample profile shows about 220,000 clones; approximately 77% of them were found once. The ten most abundant clones make up less than 4% of the sample. The specimen was peripheral blood. The receptors come from a woman at least 80 years old with acute or convalescent COVID-19.

This sequence joins TRBV7-9 and TRBJ1-5, with a tentative D call TRBD1 (5 bases). Trimming stripped 5 bases from V and 1 base from J, with 9 bases between. Looked up from germline, CDR1 is SEHNR and CDR2 is FQNEAQ (reference sequence). The CDR3 has 14 amino acids. The CDR3 protein is CASSPGYSNQPQHF. CDR3 in DNA: TGTGCCAGCAGCCCAGGGTACAGCAATCAGCCCCAGCATTTT.

This chain connects TRBV14 to TRBJ2-1, with D perhaps TRBD1 (6 bases). Trimming cost V 4 bases and J 4 bases, with 20 bases left between them. CDR1 and CDR2 (germline): SGHDN, FVKESK. The CDR3 length is 17 residues. CDR3 DNA sequence: TGTGCCAGCAGCCGACTATCCGGGACACGAGTATACAATGAGCAGTTCTTC. Translation gives CASSRLSGTRVYNEQFF.

The chain employs TRBV7-9 and TRBJ2-7, with a possible D match to TRBD1 (5 bases). Per germline, CDR1 SEHNR and CDR2 FQNEAQ (reference sequence). The CDR3 runs to 13 residues. With 1 base removed from V and 5 bases from J, the gap between germline ends came to 9 bases. The DNA of the CDR3 is TGTGCCAGCAGCTTAGTAGGGGTCGACGAGCAGTACTTC. This codes for CASSLVGVDEQYF. The whole variable domain, filled in from reference TRBV7-9 and TRBJ2-7, reads DTGVSQNPRHKITKRGQNVTFRCDPISEHNRLYWYRQTLGQGPEFLTYFQNEAQLEKSRLLSDRFSAERPKGSFSTLEIQRTEQGDSAMYLCASSLVGVDEQYFGPGTRLTVT.

V gene TRBV7-2 combines with J gene TRBJ1-2; 10 bases are a match to TRBD1. V lost 1 base to trimming and J lost 4 bases; unmatched junction nucleotides: 6. Germline lookup yields CDR1 SGHTA and CDR2 FQGNSA. This CDR3 is built from 16 residues. CDR3 amino acids: CASSLGRTGGGYGYTF. CDR3 in DNA: TGTGCCAGCAGCTTAGGCAGGACAGGGGGAGGCTATGGCTACACCTTC. Supplemented by reference TRBV7-2 and TRBJ1-2, the full variable domain reads GAGVSQSPSNKVTEKGKDVELRCDPISGHTALYWYRQSLGQGLEFLIYFQGNSAPDKSGLPSDRFSAERTGGSVSTLTIQRTQQEDSAVYLCASSLGRTGGGYGYTFGSGTRLTVV.

The chain combines TRBV7-2 with TRBJ2-7; perhaps TRBD1 as D (5 bases). The CDR3 is made up of 15 amino acids. The ends were cut back, 3 bases at V and 0 bases at J, with 12 bases in the middle. CDR1 is SGHTA, CDR2 FQGNSA, per germline. The CDR3 DNA is TGTGCCAGCAGCTTTCGACAGTCTCCCTCCTACGAGCAGTACTTC. Translating gives CASSFRQSPSYEQYF.

The chain carries TRBV19 and TRBJ1-1, with 11 bases aligning to TRBD1. This CDR3 contains 14 residues. With V trimmed by 9 bases and J by 9 bases, 12 bases remained unmatched. Germline CDR1 is LNHDA and CDR2 is SQIVND (reference sequence). The CDR3 region is CASKGRTGGFKAFF. The CDR3 DNA sequence: TGTGCCAGCAAGGGGAGGACAGGGGGCTTTAAAGCTTTCTTT.

This clone was seen more than once but under ten times. The chain employs TRBV2 and TRBJ2-5, with D perhaps matching TRBD2 (5 bases). From germline, CDR1 is SNHLY and CDR2 FYNNEI. This CDR3 contains 14 residues. V gave up 7 bases and J gave up 1 base, with 13 bases separating them. The CDR3 DNA reads as TGTGCCAGCAATCTAGCTAATCTCCAAGAGACCCAGTACTTC. This encodes CASNLANLQETQYF. Looking up the rest from reference TRBV2 and TRBJ2-5 gives the full variable domain: EPEVTQTPSHQVTQMGQEVILRCVPISNHLYFYWYRQILGQKVEFLVSFYNNEISEKSEIFDDQFSVERPDGSNFTLKIRSTKLEDSAMYFCASNLANLQETQYFGPGTRLLVL.

J is TRBJ2-1 and V is TRBV5-4, with D perhaps TRBD2 (5 bases). This CDR3 is 14 amino acids long. Germline V gives CDR1 SGHNT, CDR2 YYREEE (reference sequence). The V end lost 0 bases, the J end lost 8 bases, and 12 bases lay between the germline ends. As DNA, the CDR3 is TGTGCCAGCAGCTTGGCCCCGGGAACAGATGAGCAGTTCTTC. Protein: CASSLAPGTDEQFF.

The chain links TRBV5-6 to TRBJ2-1; possible D gene TRBD2, 6 bases. In germline, CDR1 is SGHDT, CDR2 YYEEEE. The V gene lost 4 bases and the J gene lost 5 bases, with 16 bases spanning the gap. This CDR3 spans 15 amino acids. In DNA form, the CDR3 reads TGTGCCAGCAGCCTTCTCGGGGGTGTCCACAATGAGCAGTTCTTC. It is translated as CASSLLGGVHNEQFF.

The J gene is TRBJ2-1, the V gene TRBV9; 12 bases are a match to TRBD2. V was pared by 4 bases and J by 6 bases, with 5 bases of the junction left unmatched. The germline V gene encodes CDR1 SGDLS and CDR2 YYNGEE. CDR3 length: 15 residues. The CDR3 loop reads CASSPRLAGANEQFF. DNA for the CDR3: TGTGCCAGCAGCCCTCGACTAGCGGGGGCCAATGAGCAGTTCTTC.

Remarks on this clone: Other nucleotide sequences in the sample specify the same CDR3. The chain joins TRBV5-1 to TRBJ1-5, with TRBD1 as a possible D gene (6 bases). Trimming took off 0 bases at V and 1 base at J, with 8 bases between the two ends. The CDR3 contains 15 residues. Per germline, CDR1 SGHRS and CDR2 YFSETQ. In DNA, the CDR3 is TGCGCCAGCAGCTTGGATGGACAGAGCAATCAGCCCCAGCATTTT. Protein sequence: CASSLDGQSNQPQHF.

The chain joins TRBV5-1 to TRBJ2-7; no clear D. This CDR3 has 12 residues. Looked up from germline, CDR1 is SGHRS and CDR2 is YFSETQ. V shed 4 bases and J shed 0 bases, with 5 bases lying between them. CDR3 DNA sequence: TGCGCCAGCAGCGTTAGCTCCTACGAGCAGTACTTC. This gives the protein CASSVSSYEQYF.

This clone was recorded a few times. V and J are TRBV3-1 (or the pseudogene TRBV3-2) and TRBJ1-1; D is perhaps TRBD1 (5 bases). Germline CDR1 and CDR2: LGHDT and YNNKEL (reference sequence). Trimming took 6 bases from V and 5 from J, leaving 22 bases between them. This CDR3 has 16 residues. The CDR3 bases are TGTGCCAGCAGTCCCTCGGGGGGACCCCAAGTGACTGAAGCTTTCTTT. This gives the protein CASSPSGGPQVTEAFF.